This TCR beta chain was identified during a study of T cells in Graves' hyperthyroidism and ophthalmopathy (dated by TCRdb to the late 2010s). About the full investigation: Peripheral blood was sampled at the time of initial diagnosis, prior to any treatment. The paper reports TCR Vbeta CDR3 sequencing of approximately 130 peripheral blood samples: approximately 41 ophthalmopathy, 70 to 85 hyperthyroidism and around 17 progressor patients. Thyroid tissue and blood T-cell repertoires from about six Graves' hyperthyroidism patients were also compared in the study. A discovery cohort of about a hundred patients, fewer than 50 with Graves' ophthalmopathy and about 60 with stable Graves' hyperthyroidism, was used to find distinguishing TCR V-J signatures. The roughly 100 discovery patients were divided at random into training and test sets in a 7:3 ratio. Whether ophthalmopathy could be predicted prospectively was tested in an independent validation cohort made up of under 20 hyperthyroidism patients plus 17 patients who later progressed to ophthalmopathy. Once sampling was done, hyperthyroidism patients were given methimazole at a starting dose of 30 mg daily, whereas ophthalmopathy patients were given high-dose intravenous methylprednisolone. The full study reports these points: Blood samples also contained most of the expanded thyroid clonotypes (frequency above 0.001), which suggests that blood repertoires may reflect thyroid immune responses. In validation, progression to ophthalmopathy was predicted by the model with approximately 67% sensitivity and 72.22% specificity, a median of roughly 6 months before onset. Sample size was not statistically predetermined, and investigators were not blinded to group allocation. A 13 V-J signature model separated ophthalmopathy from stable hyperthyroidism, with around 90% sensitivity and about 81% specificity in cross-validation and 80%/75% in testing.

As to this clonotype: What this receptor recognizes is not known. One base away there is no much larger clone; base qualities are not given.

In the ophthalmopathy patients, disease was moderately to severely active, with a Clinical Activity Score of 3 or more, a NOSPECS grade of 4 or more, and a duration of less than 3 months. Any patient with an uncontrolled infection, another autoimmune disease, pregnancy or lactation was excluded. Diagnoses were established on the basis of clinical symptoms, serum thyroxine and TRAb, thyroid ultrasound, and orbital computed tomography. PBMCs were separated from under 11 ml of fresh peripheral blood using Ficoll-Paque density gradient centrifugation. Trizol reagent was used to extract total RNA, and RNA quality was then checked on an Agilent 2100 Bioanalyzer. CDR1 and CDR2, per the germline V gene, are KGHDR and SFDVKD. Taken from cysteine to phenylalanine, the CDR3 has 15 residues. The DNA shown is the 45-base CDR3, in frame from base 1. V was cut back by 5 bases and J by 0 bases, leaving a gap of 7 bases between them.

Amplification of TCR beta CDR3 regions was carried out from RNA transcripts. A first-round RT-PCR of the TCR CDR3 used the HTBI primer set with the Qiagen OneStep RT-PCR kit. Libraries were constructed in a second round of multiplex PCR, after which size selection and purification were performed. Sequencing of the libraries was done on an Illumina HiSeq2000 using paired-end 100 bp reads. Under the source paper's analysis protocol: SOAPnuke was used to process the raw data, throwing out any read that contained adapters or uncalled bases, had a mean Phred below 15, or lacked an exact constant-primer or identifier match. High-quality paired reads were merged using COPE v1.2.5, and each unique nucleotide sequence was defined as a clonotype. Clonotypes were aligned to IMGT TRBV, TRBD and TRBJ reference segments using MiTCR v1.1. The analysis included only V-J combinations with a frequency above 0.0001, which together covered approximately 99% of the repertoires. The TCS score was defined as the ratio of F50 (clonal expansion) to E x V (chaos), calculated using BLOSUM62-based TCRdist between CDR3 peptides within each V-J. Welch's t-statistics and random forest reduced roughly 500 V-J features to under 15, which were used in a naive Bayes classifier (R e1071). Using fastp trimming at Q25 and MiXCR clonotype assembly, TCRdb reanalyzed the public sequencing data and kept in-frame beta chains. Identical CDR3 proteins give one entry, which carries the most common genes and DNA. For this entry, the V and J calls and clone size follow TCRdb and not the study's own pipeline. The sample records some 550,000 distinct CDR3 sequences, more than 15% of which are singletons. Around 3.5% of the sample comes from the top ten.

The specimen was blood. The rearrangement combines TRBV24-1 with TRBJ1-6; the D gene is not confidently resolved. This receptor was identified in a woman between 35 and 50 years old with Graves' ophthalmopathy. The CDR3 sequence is CATSGDPSYNSPLHF. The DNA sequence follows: TGTGCCACCAGTGGTGATCCCTCCTATAATTCACCCCTCCACTTT.